The rows below give T cell receptor beta chains drawn from one sample of a study of cytomegalovirus exposure and HLA in healthy donors. Measured with immunoSEQ multiplex PCR; TCRdb has only the in-frame clones, and not every one. The sample's table shows approximately 110,000 clones. Source material: PBMCs. These receptor sequences come from a man younger than 35 in good health and CMV-seronegative. Both conserved end residues are part of each CDR3. Each record gives: J gene, V gene, D gene, CDR3 protein, CDR3 DNA. D genes are given only for firm matches.

>TRBJ2-3|TRBV7-9|TRBD1
CASSLAGGTGGYTDTQYF
TGTGCCAGCAGCTTAGCGGGAGGGACAGGGGGATACACAGATACGCAGTATTTT
>TRBJ1-4|TRBV5-4|NA
CASSSPEESEKLFF
TGTGCCAGCAGCTCCCCGGAGGAGAGTGAAAAACTGTTTTTT
>TRBJ1-5|TRBV19|NA
CASSRYYSNQPQHF
TGTGCCAGTAGCCGGTACTATAGCAATCAGCCCCAGCATTTT
>TRBJ2-5|TRBV7-6|NA
CASSGEARGETQYF
TGTGCCAGCAGCGGAGAAGCCCGAGGGGAGACCCAGTACTTC
>TRBJ2-2|TRBV4-2|NA
CASSQSAGELFF
TGTGCCAGCAGCCAATCAGCCGGGGAGCTGTTTTTT
>TRBJ1-2|TRBV28|NA
CASSFTGNYGYTF
TGTGCCAGCAGTTTCACAGGCAACTATGGCTACACCTTC
>TRBJ2-1|TRBV19|TRBD2
CASSGTARLAGTEQFF
TGTGCCAGTAGTGGCACAGCCCGACTAGCGGGAACTGAGCAGTTCTTC
>TRBJ1-1|TRBV9|NA
CASSVEVVGTEAFF
TGTGCCAGCAGCGTAGAAGTGGTCGGCACTGAAGCTTTCTTT
>TRBJ2-7|TRBV14|TRBD2
CASSQVGGRSPYEQYF
TGTGCCAGCAGCCAAGTCGGCGGGAGGTCCCCCTACGAGCAGTACTTC
>TRBJ2-3|TRBV7-9|TRBD2
CASSPDTSGRSTDTQYF
TGTGCCAGCAGCCCGGATACTAGCGGGAGAAGCACAGATACGCAGTATTTT
>TRBJ2-7|TRBV12-5|TRBD2
CASAMTSGSHIKSYEQYF
TGTGCTAGTGCCATGACTAGCGGGAGCCACATTAAATCCTACGAGCAGTACTTC
>TRBJ1-5|TRBV28|NA
CASTVGGGNQPQHF
TGTGCCAGCACTGTCGGGGGAGGCAATCAGCCCCAGCATTTT
>TRBJ1-5|TRBV5-1|NA
CASSLGGYQPQHF
TGCGCCAGCAGCTTGGGAGGGTATCAGCCCCAGCATTTT
>TRBJ1-2|TRBV14|TRBD1
CASSQETGPFETDGYTF
TGTGCCAGCAGCCAAGAGACAGGGCCGTTTGAAACGGACGGCTACACCTTC
>TRBJ1-4|TRBV14|TRBD1
CASSQEQGGGKLFF
TGTGCCAGCAGCCAAGAACAGGGGGGAGGAAAACTGTTTTTT
>TRBJ1-2|TRBV2|NA
CASRDDGDGYTF
TGTGCCAGCAGAGATGACGGAGATGGCTACACCTTC
>TRBJ1-2|TRBV28|NA
CASSVPTGSYGYTF
TGTGCCAGCAGTGTTCCTACAGGGTCCTATGGCTACACCTTC
>TRBJ2-2|TRBV18|TRBD1
CASSPRDRAETGELFF
TGTGCCAGCTCACCTAGAGACAGGGCCGAGACCGGGGAGCTGTTTTTT
>TRBJ2-7|TRBV28|TRBD2
CASSQWTSGRNEQYF
TGTGCCAGCAGTCAATGGACTAGCGGGAGGAACGAGCAGTACTTC
>TRBJ1-2|TRBV29-1|NA
CSVEDLMGKGYTF
TGCAGCGTTGAAGATTTGATGGGCAAGGGCTACACCTTC
>TRBJ2-1|TRBV29-1|NA
CSSAPGKAPGDEQFF
TGCAGCTCCGCCCCGGGGAAGGCCCCCGGGGATGAGCAGTTCTTC
>TRBJ1-6|TRBV7-2|TRBD1
CASSSQGVFGISYNSPLHF
TGTGCCAGCAGCTCGCAGGGGGTATTCGGCATCTCCTATAATTCACCCCTCCACTTT
>TRBJ2-1|TRBV12-5|TRBD2
CASGLGGTSSEQFF
TGTGCTAGTGGTTTGGGGGGGACTAGCAGTGAGCAGTTCTTC
>TRBJ2-2|TRBV15|TRBD1
CATSSRQGARTGELFF
TGTGCCACCAGCTCCAGACAGGGGGCCCGGACCGGGGAGCTGTTTTTT
>TRBJ2-7|TRBV18|NA
CASSPGYRQDVSQDTYEQYF
TGTGCCAGCTCACCAGGGTACCGACAGGACGTGAGCCAGGATACCTACGAGCAGTACTTC
>TRBJ1-5|TRBV6-1|TRBD1
CASMEGQENQPQHF
TGTGCCAGCATGGAGGGACAGGAGAATCAGCCCCAGCATTTT
>TRBJ2-7|TRBV2|NA
CASSEAEGSYEQYF
TGTGCCAGCAGTGAAGCAGAGGGCTCCTACGAGCAGTACTTC
>TRBJ1-1|TRBV28|NA
CASSFFQVMNTEAFF
TGTGCCAGCAGTTTTTTTCAGGTCATGAACACTGAAGCTTTCTTT
>TRBJ1-3|TRBV4-1|NA
CASSQGPGGNTIYF
TGCGCCAGCAGCCAAGGTCCAGGGGGAAACACCATATATTTT
>TRBJ2-1|TRBV29-1|NA
CSVESRDREQFF
TGCAGCGTTGAATCCCGCGATCGGGAGCAGTTCTTC
>TRBJ2-7|TRBV27|NA
CASSLYGVNSYEQYF
TGTGCCAGCAGTTTATACGGGGTGAACTCCTACGAGCAGTACTTC
>TRBJ2-7|TRBV18|NA
CASSPYTGEYEQYF
TGTGCCAGCTCACCCTATACAGGAGAATACGAGCAGTACTTC
>TRBJ2-2|TRBV7-8|NA
CASSLGGSRTGELFF
TGTGCCAGCAGCTTAGGAGGGAGCCGAACCGGGGAGCTGTTTTTT
>TRBJ2-7|TRBV9|NA
CASPLVSGGSERVLIYEQYF
TGTGCCAGCCCGCTGGTCAGTGGGGGAAGCGAGCGGGTTTTGATCTACGAGCAGTACTTC
>TRBJ2-7|TRBV5-4|NA
CASSAGGLSYEQYF
TGTGCCAGCAGCGCCGGGGGATTGTCCTACGAGCAGTACTTC
>TRBJ1-2|TRBV25-1|NA
CASSEPGGRNYGYTF
TGTGCCAGCAGTGAACCGGGGGGGAGGAACTATGGCTACACCTTC
>TRBJ2-3|TRBV7-9|NA
CASSFLTGHGRDTQYF
TGTGCCAGCAGCTTTTTGACGGGACACGGCAGGGATACGCAGTATTTT
>TRBJ2-1|TRBV28|TRBD2
CASSSNLDPGLASSYNEQFF
TGTGCCAGCAGTTCCAATCTAGACCCGGGACTAGCGAGCTCCTACAATGAGCAGTTCTTC